The 21 T cell receptor beta chains listed next were all sequenced from one sample in a study of cytomegalovirus exposure and HLA in healthy donors. Use of 60 Vbeta and 13 Jbeta primers characterized the PCR. Clones were read by immunoSEQ multiplex PCR, and TCRdb kept only the in-frame ones, dropping some. The sample consists of roughly 80,000 clones, about four fifths of them appearing once. The sample was PBMCs. These receptors were obtained from a man between 35 and 55 years old in good health and CMV-seronegative.

The chain uses TRBV6-5 and TRBJ2-5, with TRBD1 matching 9 bases. CDR1 is MNHEY, CDR2 SVGAGI, per germline. With 5 bases clipped from V and 4 bases from J, the junction kept 5 bases outside the gene matches. CDR3 length: 14 residues. As DNA, the CDR3 is TGTGCCAGCAGTCCCACAGGGGGCCGAGAGACCCAGTACTTC. Amino acid sequence: CASSPTGGRETQYF.

The chain combines TRBV6-1 with TRBJ1-5; 8 bases are a match to TRBD1. Germline loops: CDR1 MNHNS, CDR2 SASEGT. The length of the CDR3 is 17 residues. J gave up 2 bases and V 2 bases, and 8 bases lay outside the gene matches. The CDR3 sequence: CASSEIIQGAGNQPQHF. The CDR3 bases are TGTGCCAGCAGTGAAATTATCCAGGGGGCAGGCAATCAGCCCCAGCATTTT.

Notes on this clone: One junction end does not reproduce the germline sequence, and a read error may be involved. The gene calls are TRBV27 and TRBJ1-5; tentatively, D is TRBD1 (5 bases). The CDR3 extends over 15 amino acids. Germline assignment: CDR1 MNHEY and CDR2 SMNVEV (reference sequence). The CDR3 region is CPSSLAGSINQPQHF. CDR3 in DNA: TGTCCCAGCAGTTTGGCAGGGTCTATCAATCAGCCCCAGCATTTT.

This chain connects TRBV6-5 to TRBJ1-1; 11 bases map to TRBD1. V lost 6 bases to trimming and J lost 5 bases; unmatched junction nucleotides: 5. This CDR3 is built from 14 residues. Germline CDR1 reads MNHEY; CDR2 reads SVGAGI. The CDR3 protein is CASRGTGGRTEAFF. The CDR3 bases are TGTGCCAGCAGGGGGACAGGGGGAAGAACTGAAGCTTTCTTT.

The gene calls are TRBV5-1 and TRBJ2-3; D possibly corresponds to TRBD1 (5 bases). V dropped 7 bases and J dropped 2 bases, with 14 bases sitting between them. The CDR3 extends over 14 amino acids. In germline, CDR1 is SGHRS, CDR2 YFSETQ. This CDR3 reads CASGSSGNTDTQYF. The CDR3 coding sequence is TGCGCCAGCGGGTCCTCAGGGAACACAGATACGCAGTATTTT.

This chain joins TRBV25-1 and TRBJ1-2; D is perhaps TRBD1 (5 bases). This CDR3 comprises 17 residues. V dropped 1 base and J dropped 6 bases, with 21 bases sitting between them. Germline values: CDR1 MGHDK, CDR2 SYGVNS. The CDR3 sequence is CASSESGGRGSIDGYTF. Here the CDR3 DNA reads TGTGCCAGCAGTGAATCAGGAGGACGGGGGTCCATAGATGGCTACACCTTC.

This chain links TRBV14 with TRBJ1-2; D is undetermined. V was pared by 1 base and J by 5 bases, with 14 bases between. This CDR3 has 15 residues. Germline V CDR1 and CDR2: SGHDN, FVKESK. Here the CDR3 reads CASSQVATAGYGYTF. In nucleotides, the CDR3 is TGTGCCAGCAGCCAAGTCGCGACGGCGGGGTATGGCTACACCTTC.

The chain links TRBV18 to TRBJ2-7, with no clear D. The CDR3 runs 16 residues. Germline V gene lookup returns CDR1 KGHSH and CDR2 LQKENI. The ends were cut back, 5 bases at V and 2 bases at J, with 19 bases in the middle. CDR3 coding DNA: TGTGCCAGCTCATCCGAAACTAACGGGTACCCCTACGAGCAGTACTTC. Its protein product is CASSSETNGYPYEQYF. Filled out from reference TRBV18 and TRBJ2-7, the complete variable domain reads NAGVMQNPRHLVRRRGQEARLRCSPMKGHSHVYWYRQLPEEGLKFMVYLQKENIIDESGMPKERFSAEFPKEGPSILRIQQVVRGDSAAYFCASSSETNGYPYEQYFGPGTRLTVT.

The J gene is TRBJ2-7, the V gene TRBV15, with unresolved D. Germline V CDR1 and CDR2: LNHNV, YYDKDF (reference sequence). The CDR3 has 16 residues. The V gene lost 4 bases and the J gene lost 7 bases, with 23 bases spanning the gap. This CDR3 reads CATSTTFAKPSGEQYF. The CDR3 DNA sequence: TGTGCCACCAGCACTACTTTCGCGAAGCCTTCGGGTGAGCAGTACTTC. The complete variable domain, with remaining parts taken from reference TRBV15 and TRBJ2-7, reads DAMVIQNPRYQVTQFGKPVTLSCSQTLNHNVMYWYQQKSSQAPKLLFHYYDKDFNNEADTPDNFQSRRPNTSFCFLDIRSPGLGDTAMYLCATSTTFAKPSGEQYFGPGTRLTVT.

The chain uses TRBV29-1 and TRBJ1-4; TRBD1 might be the D (5 bases). In germline, CDR1 is SQVTM, CDR2 ANQGSEA. This CDR3 is built from 13 residues. V was shortened by 4 bases and J by 5 bases, with 11 bases between the two germline ends. The CDR3 region is CSVVSAGNEKLFF. CDR3 bases: TGCAGCGTTGTTTCGGCAGGGAATGAAAAACTGTTTTTT.

The chain couples TRBV6-5 to TRBJ1-6; a possible D gene is TRBD1 (5 bases). The germline CDR1 and CDR2 sequences are MNHEY and SVGAGI. The ends were cut back, 0 bases at V and 7 bases at J, with 13 bases in the middle. The length of the CDR3 is 16 residues. For the CDR3, the DNA is TGTGCCAGCAGTTACTCAGGGGATTCACCGAATTCACCCCTCCACTTT. This sequence encodes CASSYSGDSPNSPLHF.

V usage is TRBV7-2 and J usage is TRBJ2-3; 9 bases fit TRBD2. The CDR3 consists of 14 residues. V lost 4 bases, J lost 6 bases, and 5 bases stayed unmatched. The germline V gene has CDR1 SGHTA and CDR2 FQGNSA. The CDR3 reads CASSSGLASDTQYF. The CDR3 DNA is TGTGCCAGCAGCTCTGGACTAGCGTCGGATACGCAGTATTTT.

The chain links TRBV5-5 to TRBJ1-5, with TRBD1 as a possible D gene (5 bases). Germline-derived CDR1 and CDR2 are SGHKS and YYEKEE (reference sequence). The CDR3 totals 16 residues. V lost 4 bases and J lost 2, with 16 bases in between. CDR3 nucleotides: TGTGCCAGCAGCCCGCGCGGTCAGGGCGGCAATCAGCCCCAGCATTTT. Encoded protein: CASSPRGQGGNQPQHF.

The chain links TRBV29-1 to TRBJ2-1, with a possible D match to TRBD1 (6 bases). This CDR3 region has 14 residues. The germline V and J ends were trimmed by 3 bases and 0 bases, with 9 bases remaining between them. Per germline, CDR1 SQVTM and CDR2 ANQGSEA. The CDR3 loop is CSVDRDNSYNEQFF. DNA of the CDR3: TGCAGCGTTGACCGGGACAACTCCTACAATGAGCAGTTCTTC.

The chain recombines TRBV30 with TRBJ1-5; 10 nucleotides agree with TRBD1. Germline V gene sequence: CDR1 GTSNPN, CDR2 SVGIG (reference sequence). The CDR3 loop spans 16 amino acids. Trimming at V came to 5 bases and at J to 3 bases, leaving 10 bases not matched to a gene. CDR3 DNA: TGTGCCTGGGGTAACCCGGGACAGGGGTTCAATCAGCCCCAGCATTTT. Translation gives CAWGNPGQGFNQPQHF.

This chain uses TRBV29-1 with TRBJ1-5; 8 bases map to TRBD1. Germline-derived CDR1 and CDR2 are SQVTM and ANQGSEA. The CDR3 is made up of 12 amino acids. V lost 6 bases, J lost 5 bases, and 3 bases stayed unmatched. The CDR3 sequence is CSVRTGYQPQHF. Here the CDR3 DNA reads TGCAGCGTCCGGACAGGGTATCAGCCCCAGCATTTT.

J is TRBJ1-1 and V is TRBV7-3; D is uncertain. Germline-derived CDR1 and CDR2 are SGHTA and FQGTGA. V lost 2 bases to trimming and J lost 1 base, with 11 bases between them. The CDR3 totals 15 residues. CDR3 residues: CASSLGQVGNTEAFF. CDR3 DNA sequence: TGTGCCAGCAGCTTAGGGCAGGTAGGGAACACTGAAGCTTTCTTT. The full variable domain, with the rest looked up from reference TRBV7-3 and TRBJ1-1, is GAGVSQTPSNKVTEKGKYVELRCDPISGHTALYWYRQSLGQGPEFLIYFQGTGAADDSGLPNDRFFAVRPEGSVSTLKIQRTERGDSAVYLCASSLGQVGNTEAFFGQGTRLTVV.

The chain has TRBV29-1 and TRBJ2-3, with D possibly being TRBD1 (6 bases). The V end was cut by 4 bases, the J end by 4 bases, with 9 bases between. Germline V CDR1 and CDR2: SQVTM, ANQGSEA. The CDR3 spans 12 residues. The DNA for the CDR3 is TGCAGCGTTGGCCGACAGGCAGATACGCAGTATTTT. This translates into CSVGRQADTQYF.

This clone has only a few counts. The V call is TRBV7-2, the J call TRBJ2-7; D is possibly TRBD2 (5 bases). Germline V gives CDR1 SGHTA, CDR2 FQGNSA. The CDR3 contains 14 residues. Trimming took off 5 bases at V and 3 bases at J, with 14 bases between the two ends. The CDR3 bases are TGTGCCAGCAGCCCACGGACTGCGTACTACGAGCAGTACTTC. It encodes CASSPRTAYYEQYF.

The chain has TRBV10-2 and TRBJ1-3, with no clear D. Looked up from germline, CDR1 is WSHSY and CDR2 is SAAADI. With 3 bases removed from V and 4 bases from J, the gap between germline ends came to 4 bases. The CDR3 is made up of 12 amino acids. The CDR3 loop reads CASSEQGNTIYF. CDR3 nucleotide sequence: TGCGCCAGCAGTGAACAGGGAAACACCATATATTTT.

This rearrangement joins TRBV7-9 to TRBJ2-7, with D possibly TRBD1 on 6 matching bases. CDR3 length: 14 residues. The germline CDR1 and CDR2 sequences are SEHNR and FQNEAQ (reference sequence). Trimming shortened V by 5 bases and J by 3 bases, and 14 bases separated the two germline ends. The CDR3 loop reads CASSRRDTFYEQYF. The CDR3 nucleotides are TGTGCCAGCAGCAGAAGGGACACCTTCTACGAGCAGTACTTC. The full variable domain, completed using reference TRBV7-9 and TRBJ2-7, is DTGVSQNPRHKITKRGQNVTFRCDPISEHNRLYWYRQTLGQGPEFLTYFQNEAQLEKSRLLSDRFSAERPKGSFSTLEIQRTEQGDSAMYLCASSRRDTFYEQYFGPGTRLTVT.